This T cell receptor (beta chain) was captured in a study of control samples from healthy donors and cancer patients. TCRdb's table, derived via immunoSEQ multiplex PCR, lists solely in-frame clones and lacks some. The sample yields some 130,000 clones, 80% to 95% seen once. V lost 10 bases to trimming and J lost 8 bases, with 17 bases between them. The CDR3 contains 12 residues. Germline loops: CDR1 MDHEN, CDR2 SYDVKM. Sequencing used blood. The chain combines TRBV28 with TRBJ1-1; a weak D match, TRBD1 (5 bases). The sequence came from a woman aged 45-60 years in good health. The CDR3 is CATAQGLVEAFF. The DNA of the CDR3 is TGTGCCACTGCGCAGGGCCTGGTGGAAGCTTTCTTT.